A single sample is the source of the 6 T cell receptor beta chains below, sequenced in a study of shared clonotypes between healthy human individuals. TCRdb's copy holds only in-frame clones and misses some; the assay was immunoSEQ multiplex PCR. This sample carries 600,000 to 750,000 clones, 90% of them seen once, and the ten largest clones take 30% to 40%. Sequenced input: memory CD8+ T cells from PBMCs. Specified subset: CD45RO+ cells pooled with CCR7-negative TemRA cells. These receptors were taken from a man aged 18 to 30 in good health. Some clones in this sample may be carry-over from other donors' samples.

The chain employs TRBV7-9 and TRBJ1-2, with 7 bases aligning to TRBD1. J was trimmed by 4 bases and V by 1 base; bases with no gene match: 6. Germline CDR1 is SEHNR and CDR2 is FQNEAQ (reference sequence). This CDR3 contains 15 residues. CDR3 loop: CASSLVGTAPYGYTF. The CDR3 DNA sequence: TGTGCCAGCAGCTTAGTAGGGACAGCTCCCTATGGCTACACCTTC.

J is TRBJ1-5 and V is TRBV5-1, with a weak D call TRBD1 (6 bases). The CDR3 has 14 residues. Germline values: CDR1 SGHRS, CDR2 YFSETQ. Trimming removed 7 bases from V and 6 bases from J, with 17 bases in between. In DNA, the CDR3 is TGCGCCAGCCTAAGGGGGGGGGCCGGTCAGCCCCAGCATTTT. Protein: CASLRGGAGQPQHF.

The chain uses TRBV6-5 and TRBJ1-2, with TRBD1 matching over 7 bases. CDR1 and CDR2 from the germline V gene are MNHEY and SVGAGI. V lost 6 bases and J lost 3; bases outside the gene matches: 10. The CDR3 sequence is 15 residues long. DNA of the CDR3: TGTGCCAGCAGCAACTACCCCGGGACAGACTATGGCTACACCTTC. It codes for CASSNYPGTDYGYTF.

This clone was observed a single time. This chain links TRBV5-1 with TRBJ2-1; D remains unclear. The CDR3 is 14 amino acids. V was trimmed by 1 base and J by 0 bases, leaving 5 bases between them. Per the germline V gene, CDR1 is SGHRS and CDR2 is YFSETQ. CDR3 sequence reads: CASSLPNSYNEQFF. In DNA, the CDR3 is TGCGCCAGCAGCTTGCCAAACTCCTACAATGAGCAGTTCTTC.

The chain links TRBV9 to TRBJ2-1; 10 bases align to TRBD2. The germline V gene has CDR1 SGDLS and CDR2 YYNGEE. The CDR3 runs to 17 residues. J lost 10 bases, V lost 0 bases, and 13 bases had no gene match. CDR3 DNA sequence: TGTGCCAGCAGCGTAGCTAGGGCTAGCGGGAGTTCGGTCGAGCAGTTCTTC. Amino acids: CASSVARASGSSVEQFF.

The chain combines TRBV27 with TRBJ2-1; tentatively, D is TRBD2 (6 bases). The CDR3 length is 17 residues. V lost 3 bases, J lost 3 bases, and 18 bases lay in between. Germline V CDR1 and CDR2: MNHEY, SMNVEV (reference sequence). The CDR3 DNA sequence: TGTGCCAGCAGTTTCTCACCCGGGACTGGGGTCTACAATGAGCAGTTCTTC. Protein product: CASSFSPGTGVYNEQFF.